What follows are 26 T cell receptor beta chains derived from one specimen sequenced in a study of cytomegalovirus exposure and HLA in healthy donors. The PCR made use of 60 Vbeta and 13 Jbeta primers. Using immunoSEQ multiplex PCR, the repertoire was profiled, and TCRdb retains in-frame clones only, with some absent. The table shows some 160,000 clones, with approximately 80% occurring only once. Sequencing was performed on PBMCs. The receptors were sampled from a woman in her 40s in good health and CMV-seropositive.

This chain joins TRBV18 and TRBJ1-2, with TRBD1 identical over 9 bases. CDR3 size: 14 residues. The germline CDR1 and CDR2 sequences are KGHSH and LQKENI. Germline trimming cut 0 bases from V and 6 bases from J; bases unmatched to any gene: 2. CDR3 sequence (DNA): TGTGCCAGCTCACCACCCTGGACAGGGGATGGCTACACCTTC. Encoded protein: CASSPPWTGDGYTF.

The gene calls are TRBV6-1 and TRBJ1-1; maybe TRBD1 (6 bases). Germline V gene sequence: CDR1 MNHNS, CDR2 SASEGT. CDR3 length: 14 amino acids. V was shortened by 0 bases and J by 10 bases, with 15 bases between the two germline ends. The CDR3 sequence: CASSEAEDSRAAFF. The CDR3 region has the DNA TGTGCCAGCAGTGAAGCGGAGGACAGCCGCGCAGCTTTCTTT.

This chain links TRBV21-1 with TRBJ2-3; the table's D call of TRBD2 was not tested on the DNA. TRBV21-1 is classified as a pseudogene. This CDR3 region has 14 residues. In DNA form, the CDR3 reads TGTGCCAGCAGCAACCCTCCTAGCACAGATACGCAGTATTTT. Its protein product is CASSNPPSTDTQYF.

The chain is built from TRBV11-2 and TRBJ1-5, with unresolved D. This CDR3 comprises 13 residues. Trimming took off 1 base at V and 7 bases at J, with 8 bases between the two ends. Germline V gene sequence: CDR1 SGHAT, CDR2 FQNNGV. The CDR3 DNA follows: TGTGCCAGCAGCTTAGCTCAGAGGCAGCCCCAGCATTTT. Protein: CASSLAQRQPQHF.

This chain connects TRBV19 to TRBJ1-2; tentatively, D is TRBD1 (5 bases). CDR3 length equals 13 residues. CDR1 LNHDA and CDR2 SQIVND come from the germline V gene (reference sequence). The V end was cut by 7 bases, the J end by 6 bases, with 15 bases between. The CDR3 DNA reads as TGTGCCAGTACTCCCCCCGGGGGAAATGGCTACACCTTC. It specifies CASTPPGGNGYTF. The full variable domain, rest sourced from reference TRBV19 and TRBJ1-2, is DGGITQSPKYLFRKEGQNVTLSCEQNLNHDAMYWYRQDPGQGLRLIYYSQIVNDFQKGDIAEGYSVSREKKESFPLTVTSAQKNPTAFYLCASTPPGGNGYTFGSGTRLTVV.

The rearrangement uses TRBV7-9 and TRBJ1-6; D is ambiguous. The CDR3 contains 14 residues. The germline V gene encodes CDR1 SEHNR and CDR2 FQNEAQ (reference sequence). V dropped 6 bases and J dropped 13 bases, with 19 bases sitting between them. CDR3 sequence (DNA): TGTGCCAGCAGGTCATTCCAGTCTCCGGGGCCCCTCCACTTT. It encodes CASRSFQSPGPLHF.

The chain recombines TRBV30 with TRBJ2-1, with D maybe TRBD2 (6 bases). CDR1 and CDR2 (germline): GTSNPN, SVGIG (reference sequence). This CDR3 has 14 amino acids. V was clipped by 1 base and J by 0 bases, with 7 bases between them. The CDR3 is CAWSGRGSYNEQFF. The CDR3 DNA follows: TGTGCCTGGAGTGGGCGGGGCTCCTACAATGAGCAGTTCTTC.

This clone was seen only once. The genes are TRBV27 and TRBJ1-2; 8 bases fit TRBD1. V shed 7 bases and J 6 bases; nucleotides not matched to a gene: 13. CDR3 length: 15 residues. CDR1 MNHEY and CDR2 SMNVEV come from the germline V gene (reference sequence). The CDR3 region is CASTLDRGDLHGYTF. CDR3 in DNA: TGTGCCAGCACCCTCGACAGGGGAGACCTTCATGGCTACACCTTC.

This sequence joins TRBV7-2 and TRBJ2-1, with 8 bases that match TRBD1. Germline CDR1 SGHTA, CDR2 FQGNSA. The ends lost 3 bases at V and 7 bases at J; junction bases unmatched: 8. The CDR3 sequence is 15 residues long. The CDR3 DNA follows: TGTGCCAGCAGCTTGGTTGGGAGGACAGGGAATGAGCAGTTCTTC. This gives the protein CASSLVGRTGNEQFF.

There are a few counts of this clone. J is TRBJ1-1 and V is TRBV7-6; D might be TRBD1 (5 bases). CDR1 is SGHVS, CDR2 FNYEAQ, per germline. V gave up 4 bases and J gave up 1 base, with 13 bases separating them. The CDR3 covers 15 residues. The CDR3 loop reads CASSSLGTRNTEAFF. CDR3 nucleotides: TGTGCCAGCAGCTCCCTAGGGACTCGGAACACTGAAGCTTTCTTT.

The chain is built from TRBV4-3 and TRBJ1-2; 9 nucleotides align to TRBD1. J lost 3 bases, V lost 4 bases, and 3 bases had no gene match. The CDR3 runs 14 residues. Germline lookup yields CDR1 LGHNA and CDR2 YSLEER. The CDR3 DNA reads as TGCGCCAGCAGCCTGGACAGGGGTGACTATGGCTACACCTTC. Amino acids: CASSLDRGDYGYTF.

The chain joins TRBV19 to TRBJ2-5; 7 bases match TRBD2. The CDR3 is made up of 14 amino acids. The V segment lost 6 bases and the J segment 7 bases; nucleotides outside the gene matches: 11. Germline CDR1 reads LNHDA; CDR2 reads SQIVND (reference sequence). CDR3 protein: CASRPGTMEGTQYF. CDR3 nucleotides: TGTGCCAGTAGACCGGGGACTATGGAAGGGACCCAGTACTTC.

The J gene is TRBJ2-3, the V gene TRBV18; TRBD1 matches 9 bases. In germline, CDR1 is KGHSH, CDR2 LQKENI. The J segment lost 5 bases and the V segment lost 4 bases, leaving 13 bases of the junction unmatched. The CDR3 contains 17 residues. CDR3 sequence: CASSRDWTGDFGDTQYF. In DNA, the CDR3 is TGTGCCAGCTCACGGGACTGGACAGGGGACTTCGGAGATACGCAGTATTTT.

This chain joins TRBV7-2 and TRBJ2-1; D is unclear. Per germline, CDR1 SGHTA and CDR2 FQGNSA. Trimming took off 3 bases at V and 7 bases at J, with 4 bases between the two ends. This CDR3 comprises 11 residues. The CDR3 sequence: CASSFLNEQFF. The CDR3 nucleotides are TGTGCCAGCAGCTTTTTAAATGAGCAGTTCTTC.

The rearrangement uses TRBV4-2 and TRBJ1-6; unclear D gene. The CDR3 runs to 17 residues. Germline loops: CDR1 LGHNA, CDR2 YNFKEQ. V shed 0 bases and J shed 0 bases, with 9 bases lying between them. The DNA of the CDR3 is TGTGCCAGCAGCCAAGAGAAACGGAGCTCCTATAATTCACCCCTCCACTTT. Protein sequence: CASSQEKRSSYNSPLHF.

This rearrangement joins TRBV5-4 to TRBJ2-5, with TRBD1 identical over 7 bases. The CDR3 spans 14 residues. Germline assignment: CDR1 SGHNT and CDR2 YYREEE (reference sequence). After removal of 2 bases from V and 1 base from J, the junction contained 2 bases not matched to a gene. The CDR3 DNA is TGTGCCAGCAGCTTCCGGGACAGCCAAGAGACCCAGTACTTC. It translates to CASSFRDSQETQYF.

The V call is TRBV6-5, the J call TRBJ2-3, with 9 bases that match TRBD2. V shed 5 bases and J 3 bases; nucleotides not matched to a gene: 3. This CDR3 has 14 amino acids. Germline CDR1 reads MNHEY; CDR2 reads SVGAGI. DNA for the CDR3: TGTGCCAGCAGTCCTCTAGCGGGGACAGATACGCAGTATTTT. Amino acids: CASSPLAGTDTQYF.

The J gene is TRBJ2-3, the V gene TRBV7-9, with 7 bases identical to TRBD2. CDR1 and CDR2 (germline): SEHNR, FQNEAQ (reference sequence). The CDR3 runs to 14 residues. J was trimmed by 6 bases and V by 5 bases; bases with no gene match: 8. The CDR3 sequence: CASSLYGRTDTQYF. In DNA, the CDR3 is TGTGCCAGCAGCCTCTACGGGAGGACGGATACGCAGTATTTT.

This sequence joins TRBV4-3 and TRBJ2-3; D possibly corresponds to TRBD1 (7 bases). The CDR3 loop spans 19 amino acids. Looked up from germline, CDR1 is LGHNA and CDR2 is YSLEER. V shed 4 bases and J shed 0 bases, with 23 bases lying between them. The CDR3 region is CASSLRMGATGTSTDTQYF. DNA for the CDR3: TGCGCCAGCAGCCTTCGAATGGGCGCGACAGGGACTAGCACAGATACGCAGTATTTT.

For this clone: The same CDR3 arises from other DNA sequences in this sample as well. This rearrangement joins TRBV6-1 to TRBJ1-4; D not certain. The CDR3 is 15 residues long. Germline V gene sequence: CDR1 MNHNS, CDR2 SASEGT. V shed 7 bases and J shed 5 bases, with 17 bases lying between them. CDR3 sequence (DNA): TGTGCCAGCAATGGTTTCCGTACGGGGAATGAAAAACTGTTTTTT. Translated: CASNGFRTGNEKLFF.

Only one count was recorded for this clone. The genes are TRBV28 and TRBJ2-7; 8 bases agree with TRBD1. The germline gives CDR1 MDHEN, CDR2 SYDVKM. The V segment lost 5 bases and the J segment 9 bases; nucleotides outside the gene matches: 9. This CDR3 region has 13 residues. CDR3 loop: CASSARTGTLQYF. The CDR3, as DNA: TGTGCCAGCAGTGCCCGGACAGGGACCTTGCAGTACTTC. The variable domain in full, with the rest retrieved from reference TRBV28 and TRBJ2-7, is DVKVTQSSRYLVKRTGEKVFLECVQDMDHENMFWYRQDPGLGLRLIYFSYDVKMKEKGDIPEGYSVSREKKERFSLILESASTNQTSMYLCASSARTGTLQYFGPGTRLTVT.

This clone was seen just once. The chain recombines TRBV28 with TRBJ2-5; D is unclear. The last part of the DNA fits TRBJ2-7 better; the J call may be wrong. Germline V gene lookup returns CDR1 MDHEN and CDR2 SYDVKM. This CDR3 region has 12 residues. DNA of the CDR3: TGTGCCAGCAGGCCCCCCCACTACGAGCAGTACTTC. Its translation is CASRPPHYEQYF.

The gene calls are TRBV10-3 and TRBJ2-1; 7 bases agree with TRBD2. V was pared by 2 bases and J by 5 bases, with 6 bases of the junction left unmatched. The CDR3 runs to 15 residues. Germline CDR1 and CDR2: ENHRY and SYGVKD. The CDR3 loop is CAISERREQDNEQFF. The CDR3 coding sequence is TGTGCCATCAGTGAGAGGCGGGAGCAAGACAATGAGCAGTTCTTC.

This clone was counted a single time. V and J are TRBV14 and TRBJ2-1; 7 bases fit TRBD1. CDR3 length: 13 residues. The V gene's germline CDR1 is SGHDN and CDR2 FVKESK. Losses at the gene ends were 8 bases for V and 7 bases for J; bases not matched to a gene: 8. The CDR3 region has the DNA TGTGCCAGCGGAAAGGCAGGGGGAAATGAGCAGTTCTTC. As protein: CASGKAGGNEQFF. The variable domain in full, with the rest retrieved from reference TRBV14 and TRBJ2-1, is EAGVTQFPSHSVIEKGQTVTLRCDPISGHDNLYWYRRVMGKEIKFLLHFVKESKQDESGMPNNRFLAERTGGTYSTLKVQPAELEDSGVYFCASGKAGGNEQFFGPGTRLTVL.

This sequence joins TRBV7-2 and TRBJ2-1; perhaps TRBD1 as D (7 bases). The CDR3 is 13 residues long. Germline assignment: CDR1 SGHTA and CDR2 FQGNSA. V was trimmed by 4 bases and J by 7 bases, leaving 11 bases between them. The CDR3, as DNA: TGTGCCAGCAGCTCGACAGGGAGGAATGAGCAGTTCTTC. It encodes CASSSTGRNEQFF. The complete variable domain, with remaining parts taken from reference TRBV7-2 and TRBJ2-1, reads GAGVSQSPSNKVTEKGKDVELRCDPISGHTALYWYRQSLGQGLEFLIYFQGNSAPDKSGLPSDRFSAERTGGSVSTLTIQRTQQEDSAVYLCASSSTGRNEQFFGPGTRLTVL.

Only one count was recorded for this clone. The chain couples TRBV30 to TRBJ1-5, with 7 bases fitting TRBD1. V gave up 4 bases and J gave up 2 bases; unmatched junction bases: 11. Per the germline V gene, CDR1 is GTSNPN and CDR2 is SVGIG (reference sequence). There are 16 residues in the CDR3. This chain's CDR3 is CAWTPLQGYGNQPQHF. The CDR3 DNA is TGTGCCTGGACCCCTTTACAGGGGTATGGCAATCAGCCCCAGCATTTT.